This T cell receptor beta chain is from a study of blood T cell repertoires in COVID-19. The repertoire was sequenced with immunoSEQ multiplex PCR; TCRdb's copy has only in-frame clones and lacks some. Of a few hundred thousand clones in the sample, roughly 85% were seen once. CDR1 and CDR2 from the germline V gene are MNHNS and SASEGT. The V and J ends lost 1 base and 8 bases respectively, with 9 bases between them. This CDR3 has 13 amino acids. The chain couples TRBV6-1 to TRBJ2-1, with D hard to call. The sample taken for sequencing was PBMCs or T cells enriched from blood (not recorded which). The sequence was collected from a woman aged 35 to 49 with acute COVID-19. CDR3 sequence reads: CASSEGLRHEQFF. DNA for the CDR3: TGTGCCAGCAGTGAAGGGCTGAGGCATGAGCAGTTCTTC.